Listed here is a single TCR beta chain. The antigen this receptor binds is unknown. No per-base quality is available; no much larger clone lies one base away. From V the trimming removes 5 bases and from J it removes 3 bases, while the gene matches leave 6 bases of the junction unaccounted for. The CDR3 goes from the cysteine to the phenylalanine over 16 residues. The CDR3 DNA has 48 bases and is translated from base 1. Via the germline V gene, CDR1 is SGHTA and CDR2 FQGNSA. Sequenced on an Illumina HiSeq 1500. Clones were called with MiXCR by TCRdb after fastp trimmed the public reads at Q25, and only in-frame beta chains were retained. Every CDR3 protein is listed once, alongside the most common genes and DNA of its rows. The sample profile shows some 400,000 distinct CDR3 sequences; approximately 33% of them were found once. The ten largest clonotypes hold approximately 14% of the sample. The sample originates from a study of T cell repertoires in cytomegalovirus infection (dated by TCRdb to about 2019). With respect to the entire study: Donor HLA type was relevant to the analysis, because carriage of CMV infection together with the matching HLA type was indicated by public TCR beta signatures. Broad study findings and their caveats: The ex vivo response was dominated by HLA-C-restricted CMV-specific TCR beta clonotypes, which also provided the single most frequent clonotype in two of eight donors. In both this cohort and an independent roughly 330-donor cohort, the cumulative frequency of public TCR beta family members distinguished carriers of CMV infection plus the relevant HLA type.

This sequence was found in a human donor in good health (CMV status not recorded). Some clones in this sample may be carry-over from other donors' samples. What was sequenced was PBMCs. The sequence links TRBV7-2 to TRBJ2-2, with 10 middle bases fitting TRBD2. The CDR3 protein: CASSRDSGGHTGELFF. The DNA is TGTGCCAGCAGCCGGGATAGCGGGGGGCACACCGGGGAGCTGTTTTTT.